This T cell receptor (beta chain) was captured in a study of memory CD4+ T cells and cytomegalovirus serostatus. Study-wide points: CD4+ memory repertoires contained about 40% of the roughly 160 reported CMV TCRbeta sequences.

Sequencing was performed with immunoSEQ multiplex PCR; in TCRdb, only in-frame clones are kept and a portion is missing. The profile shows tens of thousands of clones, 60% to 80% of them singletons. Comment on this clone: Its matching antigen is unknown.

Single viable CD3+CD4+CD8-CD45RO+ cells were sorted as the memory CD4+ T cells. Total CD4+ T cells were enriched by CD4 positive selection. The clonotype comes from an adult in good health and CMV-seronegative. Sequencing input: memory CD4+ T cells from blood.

The CDR3 loop reads CSAGAYEQYF. DNA for the CDR3: TGCAGTGCTGGGGCCTACGAGCAGTACTTC. The chain carries TRBV20-1 and TRBJ2-7; no clear D. The germline V gene has CDR1 DFQATT and CDR2 SNEGSKA (reference sequence). The length of the CDR3 is 10 residues. V dropped 5 bases and J dropped 2 bases, with 4 bases sitting between them.